This T cell receptor beta chain was obtained from a study of cytomegalovirus exposure and HLA in healthy donors. The study ran its PCR with 60 Vbeta and 13 Jbeta primers. Data came from immunoSEQ multiplex PCR; TCRdb stores just in-frame clones and leaves some out. The sample shows 110,000 to 150,000 clones, roughly a tenth of them seen only once. This clone was recorded a few times. As yet, its antigen is unknown. The V gene end was trimmed by 4 bases and the J gene end by 3 bases; junction bases not matched to a gene: 7. Germline V gene sequence: CDR1 SEHNR, CDR2 FQNEAQ (reference sequence). There are 15 residues in the CDR3. Study-wide results and limits: With high specificity and sensitivity, the classifier reportedly diagnosed cytomegalovirus status.

The sequenced sample was PBMCs. The chain combines TRBV7-9 with TRBJ1-1; the match to TRBD1 covers 8 bases. The TCR comes from a male donor in good health and CMV-seronegative. The CDR3 is CASSSTYRGDTEAFF. The CDR3 DNA sequence: TGTGCCAGCAGCTCGACGTACAGGGGGGACACTGAAGCTTTCTTT.